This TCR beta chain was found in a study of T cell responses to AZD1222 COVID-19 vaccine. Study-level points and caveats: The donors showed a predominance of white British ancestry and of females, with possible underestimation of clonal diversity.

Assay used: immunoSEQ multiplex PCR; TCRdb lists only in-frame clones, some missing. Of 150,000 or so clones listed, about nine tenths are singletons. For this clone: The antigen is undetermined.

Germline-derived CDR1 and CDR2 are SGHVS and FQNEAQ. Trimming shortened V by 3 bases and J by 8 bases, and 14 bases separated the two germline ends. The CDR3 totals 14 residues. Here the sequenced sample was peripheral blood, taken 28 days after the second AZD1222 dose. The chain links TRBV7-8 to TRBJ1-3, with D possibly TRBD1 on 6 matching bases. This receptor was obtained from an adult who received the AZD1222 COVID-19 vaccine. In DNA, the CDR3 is TGTGCCAGCAGCTTTTCCCACAGGGATTACACCATATATTTT. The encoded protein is CASSFSHRDYTIYF.